The subject of this entry is one T cell receptor beta chain. The CDR3 consists of 15 residues. The germline CDR1 and CDR2 sequences are SGDLS and YYNGEE. V was pared by 4 bases and J by 3 bases, with 16 bases between. This record belongs to a study of blood T cell repertoires in COVID-19. Study-level information: Researchers got acute and convalescent COVID-19 samples from the United States, Italy and Spain.

Original methodology: Estimates of nucleated cell counts were drawn from the amplification of reference gene primers. Sequencing used immunoSEQ multiplex PCR; TCRdb keeps in-frame clones, though not all of them. The DNA gave D and trimming, while V, J and clone size come from that table. There are approximately 110,000 clones in the sample; nearly 85% occur only once, and about 7% lies in the top ten. This sequence joins TRBV9 and TRBJ1-1; maybe TRBD1 (6 bases). Sequencing was performed on peripheral blood. The receptor's source is a woman in her forties or fifties with acute or convalescent COVID-19. The CDR3, as DNA: TGTGCCAGCAGCAAGATACAGGGATCGGACACTGAAGCTTTCTTT. It specifies CASSKIQGSDTEAFF.